Presented here are 32 T cell receptor beta chains from one specimen sequenced in a study of blood T cell repertoires in COVID-19. TCRdb keeps only in-frame clones here, not all; method: immunoSEQ multiplex PCR. The top ten clones hold 4.5% to 6% of a sample with roughly 120,000 clones, around 70% of them seen once. The sample taken for sequencing was peripheral blood. Source of these receptors: a man aged 80 or over with COVID-19, enrolled during active disease.

The V and J genes are TRBV4-1 and TRBJ2-7; 10 bases are shared with TRBD1. Trimming cost V 2 bases and J 0 bases; bases outside gene matches: 4. The length of the CDR3 is 16 residues. Per germline, CDR1 MGHRA and CDR2 YSYEKL. The CDR3 loop reads CASSQRGQGFSYEQYF. The CDR3 DNA reads TGCGCCAGCAGCCAACGGGGACAGGGGTTCTCCTACGAGCAGTACTTC.

The rearrangement joins TRBV4-1 to TRBJ2-3; D is possibly TRBD1 (7 bases). Germline V gene lookup returns CDR1 MGHRA and CDR2 YSYEKL. Trimming pared 1 base from V and 2 bases from J, leaving 16 bases between. The CDR3 is made up of 17 amino acids. Here the CDR3 reads CASSQGGQGGLTDTQYF. The CDR3 DNA sequence: TGCGCCAGCAGCCAAGGGGGTCAGGGGGGTCTCACAGATACGCAGTATTTT.

The genes are TRBV6-1 and TRBJ2-7, with TRBD1 matching 8 bases. Germline values: CDR1 MNHNS, CDR2 SASEGT. V was pared by 3 bases and J by 3 bases, with 13 bases of the junction left unmatched. The CDR3 is 17 amino acids. The CDR3 loop is CASSDPRTGRGGYEQYF. The CDR3 nucleotides are TGTGCCAGCAGTGACCCTAGGACAGGGCGGGGTGGCTACGAGCAGTACTTC.

This clone turned up a few times. The rearrangement uses TRBV5-5 and TRBJ2-7, with 11 bases identical to TRBD2. Germline trimming cut 4 bases from V and 2 bases from J; bases unmatched to any gene: 5. The CDR3 spans 15 residues. CDR1 SGHKS and CDR2 YYEKEE come from the germline V gene (reference sequence). The CDR3 region is CASSLTSGAPYEQYF. DNA for the CDR3: TGTGCCAGCAGCCTGACTAGCGGGGCTCCCTACGAGCAGTACTTC.

The rearrangement links TRBV3-1 (or the pseudogene TRBV3-2) to TRBJ1-5, with D unclear. CDR3 length: 11 amino acids. Trimming pared 9 bases from V and 6 bases from J, leaving 9 bases between. CDR1 is LGHDT, CDR2 YNNKEL, per germline (reference sequence). This CDR3 reads CASGSGQPQHF. DNA for the CDR3: TGTGCCAGTGGGAGTGGTCAGCCCCAGCATTTT.

The chain joins TRBV10-2 to TRBJ1-5; the match to TRBD1 covers 10 bases. The CDR3 extends over 16 amino acids. Germline loops: CDR1 WSHSY, CDR2 SAAADI. The ends lost 2 bases at V and 5 bases at J; junction bases unmatched: 6. The chain's CDR3 is CASSELQTGGDQPQHF. The CDR3 bases are TGCGCCAGCAGTGAGCTCCAGACAGGGGGCGATCAGCCCCAGCATTTT.

This sequence joins TRBV6-5 and TRBJ2-2; 7 bases agree with TRBD1. There are 15 residues in the CDR3. Germline loops: CDR1 MNHEY, CDR2 SVGAGI. J was trimmed by 1 base and V by 5 bases; bases with no gene match: 4. CDR3 residues: CASSPPGGNTGELFF. The CDR3 nucleotides read TGTGCCAGCAGTCCCCCAGGGGGGAACACCGGGGAGCTGTTTTTT.

The CDR3 coding sequence is TGTGCCACCAGCAGATCACCGGGACAGGGGGCTTGGGAGCAGTACTTC. This sequence encodes CATSRSPGQGAWEQYF. The gene calls are TRBV15 and TRBJ2-7; 12 nucleotides line up with TRBD1. The length of the CDR3 is 16 residues. The germline V gene encodes CDR1 LNHNV and CDR2 YYDKDF (reference sequence). V shed 2 bases, J shed 7 bases, and the junction held 9 bases outside the gene matches.

The V and J genes are TRBV19 and TRBJ1-5, with no clear D. Germline CDR1 LNHDA, CDR2 SQIVND (reference sequence). V lost 10 bases to trimming and J lost 3 bases, with 16 bases between them. The CDR3 runs 14 residues. The CDR3, as DNA: TGTGCCACTTTGCGGCAGAGTTACAATCAGCCCCAGCATTTT. Translation: CATLRQSYNQPQHF.

CDR3 loop: CASSPGSDREQFF. In nucleotides, the CDR3 is TGTGCCAGCAGCCCAGGTTCGGATCGTGAGCAGTTCTTC. The chain employs TRBV7-3 and TRBJ2-1; no firm D call. CDR3 length: 13 residues. CDR1 is SGHTA, CDR2 FQGTGA, per germline. Trimming took 5 bases from V and 9 from J, leaving 14 bases between them.

The V and J genes are TRBV20-1 and TRBJ2-1; 8 nucleotides line up with TRBD2. V gave up 3 bases and J gave up 0 bases; unmatched junction bases: 10. There are 17 residues in the CDR3. In germline, CDR1 is DFQATT, CDR2 SNEGSKA (reference sequence). The CDR3 reads CSASAAGELSSYNEQFF. DNA of the CDR3: TGCAGTGCTAGTGCAGCGGGAGAGCTGAGCTCCTACAATGAGCAGTTCTTC.

The gene calls are TRBV9 and TRBJ2-1, with TRBD2 matching over 12 bases. The V segment lost 2 bases and the J segment 8 bases; nucleotides outside the gene matches: 5. Per the germline V gene, CDR1 is SGDLS and CDR2 is YYNGEE. The CDR3 runs 15 residues. In DNA, the CDR3 is TGTGCCAGCAGCGTCGGACTAGCGGGAATCGATGAGCAGTTCTTC. Its protein product is CASSVGLAGIDEQFF.

In DNA form, the CDR3 reads TGTGCCAGCAGTTTCCTCAGGGGGTCGAACACCGGGGAGCTGTTTTTT. This codes for CASSFLRGSNTGELFF. The chain combines TRBV6-5 with TRBJ2-2; TRBD1 matches 7 bases. The V and J ends lost 4 bases and 0 bases, in that order; junction bases with no gene match: 5. The CDR3 runs to 16 residues. Germline loops: CDR1 MNHEY, CDR2 SVGAGI.

V and J are TRBV7-8 and TRBJ2-1, with 16 nucleotides matching TRBD2. V trimming: 1 base; J trimming: 3 bases; junction bases outside the gene matches: 9. This CDR3 has 20 residues. Per the germline V gene, CDR1 is SGHVS and CDR2 is FQNEAQ. CDR3 loop: CASSLGLLGTSGRVYNEQFF. In DNA, the CDR3 is TGTGCCAGCAGCTTAGGCCTTCTGGGGACTAGCGGGAGGGTCTACAATGAGCAGTTCTTC.

This clone was detected a few times. The genes are TRBV4-2 and TRBJ2-5, with 13 bases aligning to TRBD2. Germline-derived CDR1 and CDR2 are LGHNA and YNFKEQ. The length of the CDR3 is 17 residues. Trimming removed 5 bases from V and 4 bases from J; junction bases left unmatched: 10. Here the CDR3 reads CASSLGLAGVGGETQYF. CDR3 DNA sequence: TGTGCCAGCAGCTTAGGACTAGCGGGAGTTGGAGGAGAGACCCAGTACTTC.

This clone was found many times. V usage is TRBV2 and J usage is TRBJ2-7, with 9 nucleotides matching TRBD2. Trimming at V came to 1 base and at J to 5 bases, leaving 12 bases not matched to a gene. The CDR3 is 17 residues long. Per germline, CDR1 SNHLY and CDR2 FYNNEI. CDR3: CASSEVGIAGERDEQYF. CDR3 nucleotides: TGTGCCAGCAGTGAAGTGGGGATAGCGGGAGAGAGGGACGAGCAGTACTTC. The complete variable domain, with remaining parts taken from reference TRBV2 and TRBJ2-7, reads EPEVTQTPSHQVTQMGQEVILRCVPISNHLYFYWYRQILGQKVEFLVSFYNNEISEKSEIFDDQFSVERPDGSNFTLKIRSTKLEDSAMYFCASSEVGIAGERDEQYFGPGTRLTVT.

The sample holds one count of this clone. V usage is TRBV12-3 or TRBV12-4 and J usage is TRBJ2-1; no reliable D call. V gave up 8 bases and J gave up 7 bases, with 12 bases separating them. The CDR3 covers 12 residues. The CDR3 loop is CASAPYQNEQFF. CDR3 DNA sequence: TGTGCCAGCGCTCCGTATCAGAATGAGCAGTTCTTC.

The chain employs TRBV28 and TRBJ2-1; 10 nucleotides align to TRBD2. V was clipped by 5 bases and J by 15 bases; unmatched bases: 19. Germline assignment: CDR1 MDHEN and CDR2 SYDVKM. The CDR3 runs 16 residues. The CDR3 loop is CASSPFPLAGDAGAFF. CDR3 DNA sequence: TGTGCCAGCAGTCCGTTCCCTCTAGCGGGGGACGCTGGGGCGTTCTTC.

The V call is TRBV6-5, the J call TRBJ1-2; the D is unclear. Germline CDR1 and CDR2: MNHEY and SVGAGI. CDR3 length: 13 residues. Trimming took off 10 bases at V and 0 bases at J, with 12 bases between the two ends. The CDR3 DNA reads TGTGCCACCGGTGGAGGATCTAACTATGGCTACACCTTC. This sequence encodes CATGGGSNYGYTF.

The V gene is TRBV18, the J gene TRBJ1-1, with D perhaps matching TRBD1 (5 bases). Trimming pared 0 bases from V and 5 bases from J, leaving 13 bases between. The CDR3 spans 15 residues. CDR1 and CDR2 (germline): KGHSH, LQKENI. Written as DNA, the CDR3 is TGTGCCAGCTCACCACCGTTAGTACGGGGGACTGAAGCTTTCTTT. Amino acid sequence: CASSPPLVRGTEAFF.

Worth noting for this clone: The sample has other DNA sequences that encode this CDR3 too. V is TRBV7-3 and J is TRBJ2-1; D might be TRBD1 (6 bases). Trimming removed 1 base at V and 5 bases at J, with 6 bases between. Germline loops: CDR1 SGHTA, CDR2 FQGTGA. The CDR3 length is 13 residues. The CDR3 sequence: CASSLRQDNEQFF. In DNA, the CDR3 is TGTGCCAGCAGCTTAAGACAGGACAATGAGCAGTTCTTC. Full variable domain (remainder filled in from reference TRBV7-3 and TRBJ2-1): GAGVSQTPSNKVTEKGKYVELRCDPISGHTALYWYRQSLGQGPEFLIYFQGTGAADDSGLPNDRFFAVRPEGSVSTLKIQRTERGDSAVYLCASSLRQDNEQFFGPGTRLTVL.

The chain employs TRBV2 and TRBJ1-4; tentative D call: TRBD1 (5 bases). Trimming removed 2 bases at V and 5 bases at J, with 15 bases between. Germline V gene sequence: CDR1 SNHLY, CDR2 FYNNEI. This CDR3 comprises 16 residues. CDR3 residues: CASSEIFRVPNEKLFF. The CDR3 DNA reads TGTGCCAGCAGTGAAATTTTCAGGGTTCCGAATGAAAAACTGTTTTTT.

The chain carries TRBV30 and TRBJ2-5; tentative D call: TRBD1 (5 bases). Germline V gene lookup returns CDR1 GTSNPN and CDR2 SVGIG (reference sequence). V lost 0 bases, J lost 4 bases, and 9 bases lay in between. CDR3 length: 13 residues. For the CDR3, the DNA is TGTGCCTGGAGTGTGGGGCTAACAGAGACCCAGTACTTC. This sequence encodes CAWSVGLTETQYF.

The chain carries TRBV15 and TRBJ2-5; D may be TRBD1 (7 bases). Per the germline V gene, CDR1 is LNHNV and CDR2 is YYDKDF (reference sequence). V was trimmed by 3 bases and J by 6 bases, leaving 20 bases between them. This CDR3 spans 16 amino acids. CDR3 region: CATSRGGQWPLKTQYF. In DNA, the CDR3 is TGTGCCACCAGCAGGGGGGGACAGTGGCCCCTGAAGACCCAGTACTTC.

This clone showed up just a few times. The rearrangement uses TRBV2 and TRBJ2-3, with TRBD1 identical over 8 bases. After removal of 5 bases from V and 6 bases from J, the junction contained 16 bases not matched to a gene. The germline gives CDR1 SNHLY, CDR2 FYNNEI. CDR3 length: 17 amino acids. As DNA, the CDR3 is TGTGCCAGCAGTACCTCTTCGGACAGGGTGCGAAGGGATACGCAGTATTTT. Protein: CASSTSSDRVRRDTQYF.

The chain joins TRBV19 to TRBJ1-2, with 8 bases that match TRBD1. V gave up 5 bases and J gave up 9 bases; unmatched junction bases: 8. Germline V lookup: CDR1 LNHDA, CDR2 SQIVND (reference sequence). This CDR3 is built from 13 residues. For the CDR3, the DNA is TGTGCCAGTAGTCCGGGACAGGAGACGAGCTACACCTTC. Encoded protein: CASSPGQETSYTF.

This clone was counted only a few times. The rearrangement links TRBV18 to TRBJ2-3; 13 nucleotides line up with TRBD2. CDR1 is KGHSH and CDR2 is LQKENI in the germline V gene. The CDR3 is 16 amino acids. V lost 2 bases and J lost 1; bases outside the gene matches: 0. CDR3: CASSPGLAGGTDTQYF. CDR3 DNA: TGTGCCAGCTCACCAGGACTAGCGGGGGGCACAGATACGCAGTATTTT.

The rearrangement links TRBV5-1 to TRBJ1-4; perhaps TRBD1 as D (6 bases). V dropped 1 base and J dropped 5 bases, with 12 bases sitting between them. CDR3 length: 15 amino acids. The germline gives CDR1 SGHRS, CDR2 YFSETQ. This CDR3 reads CASSLNRQENEKLFF. For the CDR3, the DNA is TGCGCCAGCAGCTTGAATCGACAGGAGAATGAAAAACTGTTTTTT.

V and J are TRBV28 and TRBJ2-7, with D tentatively TRBD1 (6 bases). This CDR3 comprises 13 residues. The ends were cut back, 6 bases at V and 2 bases at J, with 11 bases in the middle. From germline, CDR1 is MDHEN and CDR2 SYDVKM. The CDR3 sequence: CASSTGIPYEQYF. CDR3 coding DNA: TGTGCCAGCAGCACAGGGATCCCCTACGAGCAGTACTTC. The variable domain in full, completed from reference TRBV28 and TRBJ2-7, reads DVKVTQSSRYLVKRTGEKVFLECVQDMDHENMFWYRQDPGLGLRLIYFSYDVKMKEKGDIPEGYSVSREKKERFSLILESASTNQTSMYLCASSTGIPYEQYFGPGTRLTVT.

There are a few counts of this clone. J is TRBJ2-1 and V is TRBV19; possibly TRBD2 for D (6 bases). Germline V gene lookup returns CDR1 LNHDA and CDR2 SQIVND (reference sequence). CDR3 length: 16 amino acids. V was shortened by 5 bases and J by 3 bases, with 17 bases between the two germline ends. The chain's CDR3 is CASSASGGTYYNEQFF. CDR3 in DNA: TGTGCCAGTAGTGCGTCCGGCGGGACCTACTACAATGAGCAGTTCTTC. Supplemented by reference TRBV19 and TRBJ2-1, the full variable domain reads DGGITQSPKYLFRKEGQNVTLSCEQNLNHDAMYWYRQDPGQGLRLIYYSQIVNDFQKGDIAEGYSVSREKKESFPLTVTSAQKNPTAFYLCASSASGGTYYNEQFFGPGTRLTVL.

The gene calls are TRBV6-6 and TRBJ2-2, with 13 bases lining up with TRBD2. J was trimmed by 5 bases and V by 5 bases; bases with no gene match: 8. Germline values: CDR1 MNHNY, CDR2 SVGAGI (reference sequence). This CDR3 is 17 amino acids long. The DNA for the CDR3 is TGTGCCAGCAGTCCTCATCCGGGACTAGCGGGAACCGGGGAGCTGTTTTTT. Translated: CASSPHPGLAGTGELFF.

The chain links TRBV5-8 to TRBJ1-1; D is possibly TRBD1 (6 bases). Trimming removed 1 base at V and 7 bases at J, with 11 bases between. The germline CDR1 and CDR2 sequences are SGHTS and YDEGEE. The CDR3 loop spans 13 amino acids. CDR3 DNA: TGTGCCAGCAGCTTGCACGACAGGTATGAAGCTTTCTTT. It translates to CASSLHDRYEAFF.